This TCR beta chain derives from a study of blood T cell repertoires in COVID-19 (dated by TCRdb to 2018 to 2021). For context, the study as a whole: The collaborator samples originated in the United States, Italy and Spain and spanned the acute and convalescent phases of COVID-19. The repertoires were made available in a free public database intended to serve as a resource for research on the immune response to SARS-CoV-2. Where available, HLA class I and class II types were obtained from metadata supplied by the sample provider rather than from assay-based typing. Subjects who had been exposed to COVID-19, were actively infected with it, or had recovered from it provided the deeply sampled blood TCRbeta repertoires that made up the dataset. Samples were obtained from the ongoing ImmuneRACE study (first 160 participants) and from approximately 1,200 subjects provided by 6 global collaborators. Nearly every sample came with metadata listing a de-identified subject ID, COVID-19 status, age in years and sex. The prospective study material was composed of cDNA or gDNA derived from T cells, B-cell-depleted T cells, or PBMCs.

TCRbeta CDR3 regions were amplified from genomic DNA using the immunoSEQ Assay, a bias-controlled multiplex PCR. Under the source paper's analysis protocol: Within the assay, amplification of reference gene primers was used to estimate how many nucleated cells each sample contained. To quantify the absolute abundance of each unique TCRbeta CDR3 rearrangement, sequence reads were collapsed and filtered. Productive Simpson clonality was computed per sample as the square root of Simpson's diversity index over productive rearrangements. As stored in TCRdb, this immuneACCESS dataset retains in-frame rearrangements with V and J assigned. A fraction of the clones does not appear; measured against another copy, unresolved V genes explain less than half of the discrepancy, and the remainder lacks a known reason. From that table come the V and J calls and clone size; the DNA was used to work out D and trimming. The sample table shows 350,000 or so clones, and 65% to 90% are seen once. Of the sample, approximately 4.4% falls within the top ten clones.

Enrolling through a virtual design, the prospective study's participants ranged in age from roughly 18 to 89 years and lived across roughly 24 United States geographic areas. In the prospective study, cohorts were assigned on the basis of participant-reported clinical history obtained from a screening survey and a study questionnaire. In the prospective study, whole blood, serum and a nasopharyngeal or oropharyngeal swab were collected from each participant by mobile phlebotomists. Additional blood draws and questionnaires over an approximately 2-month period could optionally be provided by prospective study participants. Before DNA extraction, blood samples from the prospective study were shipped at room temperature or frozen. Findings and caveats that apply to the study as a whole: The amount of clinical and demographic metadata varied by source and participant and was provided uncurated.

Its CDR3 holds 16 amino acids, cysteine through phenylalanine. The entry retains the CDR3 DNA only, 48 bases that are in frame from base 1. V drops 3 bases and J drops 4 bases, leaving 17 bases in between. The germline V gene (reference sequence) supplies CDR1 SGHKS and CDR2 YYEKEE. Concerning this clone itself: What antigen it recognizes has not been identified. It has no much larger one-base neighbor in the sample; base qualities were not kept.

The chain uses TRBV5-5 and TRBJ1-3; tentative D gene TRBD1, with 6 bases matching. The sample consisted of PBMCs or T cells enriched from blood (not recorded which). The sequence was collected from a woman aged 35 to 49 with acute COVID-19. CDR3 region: CASSSLTQGLGNTIYF. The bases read TGTGCCAGCAGCTCACTGACCCAGGGGCTGGGAAACACCATATATTTT.